One sample yielded the 23 T cell receptor beta chains listed below, sequenced in a study of technical replicates of blood from several donors (dated by TCRdb to between 2016 and 2019). Library prep was done by the immunoSEQ multiplex PCR assay. TCRdb's version of the immuneACCESS table is confined to in-frame rearrangements and falls short of the full clone set. An unresolved V gene accounts for under half of the shortfall where checked; the remainder is of unknown origin. This sample gives tens of thousands of clones in total; roughly 95% of them show up just once. Clones ranked in the top ten supply less than 3.5% of the sample. Sequenced input: PBMCs. The receptors here all came from a human donor in good health. Some clones in this sample may be carry-over from other donors' samples.

V and J are TRBV27 and TRBJ2-4; perhaps TRBD2 as D (6 bases). V dropped 11 bases and J dropped 7 bases, with 9 bases sitting between them. The CDR3 extends over 10 amino acids. Germline V CDR1 and CDR2: MNHEY, SMNVEV (reference sequence). The CDR3 coding sequence is TGTGCCGGCGGGGCTAACATTCAGTACTTC. It yields the protein CAGGANIQYF.

The chain joins TRBV5-1 to TRBJ2-7; TRBD1 is a possible D gene (6 bases). V was trimmed by 5 bases and J by 6 bases, leaving 12 bases between them. This CDR3 has 12 residues. CDR1 and CDR2 (germline): SGHRS, YFSETQ. This CDR3 is CASRQGTGEQYF. CDR3 coding DNA: TGCGCCAGCAGACAGGGCACTGGCGAGCAGTACTTC.

The gene calls are TRBV6-5 and TRBJ2-5; 9 bases are a match to TRBD2. CDR3 length equals 15 residues. Germline V CDR1 and CDR2: MNHEY, SVGAGI. After removal of 4 bases from V and 5 bases from J, the junction contained 8 bases not matched to a gene. The CDR3 region has the DNA TGTGCCAGCAGTTCCGTGCGGGGGGGTTTGGAGACCCAGTACTTC. Its protein is CASSSVRGGLETQYF.

V is TRBV5-6 and J is TRBJ1-5; D gene uncertain. CDR1 is SGHDT, CDR2 YYEEEE, per germline. This CDR3 comprises 14 residues. The V and J ends lost 0 bases and 1 base respectively, with 5 bases between them. The CDR3 DNA reads as TGTGCCAGCAGCTTGGGACAAAGCAATCAGCCCCAGCATTTT. This encodes CASSLGQSNQPQHF.

This clone appeared a single time. This chain uses TRBV4-3 with TRBJ1-2; no clear D gene. Trimming took 4 bases from V and 5 from J, leaving 14 bases between them. This CDR3 comprises 14 residues. Germline values: CDR1 LGHNA, CDR2 YSLEER. CDR3 loop: CASSREDTIYGYTF. DNA of the CDR3: TGCGCCAGCAGCCGCGAAGACACGATATATGGCTACACCTTC.

The chain links TRBV9 to TRBJ2-3; possible D gene TRBD2, 7 bases. The CDR3 is made up of 15 amino acids. Trimming shortened V by 0 bases and J by 3 bases, and 11 bases separated the two germline ends. Germline V gene data show CDR1 as SGDLS and CDR2 as YYNGEE. The CDR3 DNA follows: TGTGCCAGCAGCGTAGGGGGGGGCCCGACAGATACGCAGTATTTT. Translating gives CASSVGGGPTDTQYF.

The genes are TRBV30 and TRBJ2-3; TRBD2 might be the D (5 bases). The germline gives CDR1 GTSNPN, CDR2 SVGIG (reference sequence). The CDR3 covers 14 residues. V was cut by 2 bases and J by 2 bases, with 11 bases left in between. DNA for the CDR3: TGTGCCTGGAGTTCGAGAGGGCCCACAGATACGCAGTATTTT. It is translated as CAWSSRGPTDTQYF.

V gene TRBV30 combines with J gene TRBJ1-2, with a weak D call TRBD1 (5 bases). Germline V gene lookup returns CDR1 GTSNPN and CDR2 SVGIG (reference sequence). V lost 0 bases and J lost 7, with 9 bases in between. This CDR3 region has 12 residues. The chain's CDR3 is CAWSVGGVGYTF. DNA for the CDR3: TGTGCCTGGAGTGTGGGGGGGGTTGGCTACACCTTC. Full variable domain (rest looked up from reference TRBV30 and TRBJ1-2): SQTIHQWPATLVQPVGSPLSLECTVEGTSNPNLYWYRQAAGRGLQLLFYSVGIGQISSEVPQNLSASRPQDRQFILSSKKLLLSDSGFYLCAWSVGGVGYTFGSGTRLTVV.

The chain uses TRBV27 and TRBJ2-7; the D gene is possibly TRBD2 (5 bases). V dropped 2 bases and J dropped 0 bases, with 17 bases sitting between them. The CDR3 contains 17 residues. Germline V gene lookup returns CDR1 MNHEY and CDR2 SMNVEV (reference sequence). In DNA, the CDR3 is TGTGCCAGCAGTTTAATACAAGGTTCGGGAAGCTCCTACGAGCAGTACTTC. Translated: CASSLIQGSGSSYEQYF.

The chain combines TRBV9 with TRBJ1-4, with D possibly being TRBD1 (5 bases). V was pared by 4 bases and J by 8 bases, with 18 bases between. Germline values: CDR1 SGDLS, CDR2 YYNGEE. The CDR3 is 15 residues long. The CDR3 protein is CASSRDGSFGEKLFF. CDR3 sequence (DNA): TGTGCCAGCAGCCGGGACGGGAGCTTCGGAGAAAAACTGTTTTTT.

V and J are TRBV5-4 and TRBJ2-5; D possibly corresponds to TRBD2 (7 bases). The V and J ends lost 5 bases and 0 bases respectively, with 17 bases between them. Germline loops: CDR1 SGHNT, CDR2 YYREEE (reference sequence). CDR3 length: 16 residues. As DNA, the CDR3 is TGTGCCAGCAGTTCCGATACGGGGGGCGACCAAGAGACCCAGTACTTC. Translating gives CASSSDTGGDQETQYF.

This clone was seen a handful of times. The chain employs TRBV5-5 and TRBJ1-5, with D tentatively TRBD1 (6 bases). Germline V lookup: CDR1 SGHKS, CDR2 YYEKEE (reference sequence). This CDR3 is built from 17 residues. Trimming pared 4 bases from V and 6 bases from J, leaving 23 bases between. The CDR3 sequence is CASSPGSGHGNSQPQHF. The CDR3 bases are TGTGCCAGCAGCCCCGGTTCGGGACACGGGAACAGTCAGCCCCAGCATTTT. The full variable domain, its missing parts supplied by reference TRBV5-5 and TRBJ1-5, is DAGVTQSPTHLIKTRGQQVTLRCSPISGHKSVSWYQQVLGQGPQFIFQYYEKEERGRGNFPDRFSARQFPNYSSELNVNALLLGDSALYLCASSPGSGHGNSQPQHFGDGTRLSIL.

The rearrangement uses TRBV5-4 and TRBJ2-3; weak D call: TRBD2 (5 bases). This CDR3 contains 14 residues. Germline V lookup: CDR1 SGHNT, CDR2 YYREEE (reference sequence). The V gene lost 6 bases and the J gene lost 1 base, with 12 bases spanning the gap. The CDR3 loop reads CASTERIGTDTQYF. Written as DNA, the CDR3 is TGTGCCAGCACCGAGCGGATAGGCACAGATACGCAGTATTTT.

V usage is TRBV18 and J usage is TRBJ2-7; 10 bases are a match to TRBD1. CDR3 size: 14 residues. The V and J ends lost 6 bases and 2 bases, in that order; junction bases with no gene match: 4. The germline V gene encodes CDR1 KGHSH and CDR2 LQKENI. The CDR3 loop is CASSGDRGPYEQYF. In DNA form, the CDR3 reads TGTGCCAGCTCGGGGGACAGGGGACCCTACGAGCAGTACTTC.

CDR3 DNA: TGTGCCACCAGCAGAGGAGAGAACTATGGCTACACCTTC. As protein: CATSRGENYGYTF. This chain connects TRBV15 to TRBJ1-2; D remains unclear. The CDR3 runs 13 residues. CDR1 is LNHNV and CDR2 is YYDKDF in the germline V gene (reference sequence). V gave up 1 base and J gave up 2 bases, with 5 bases separating them.

The chain uses TRBV19 and TRBJ2-1; 9 bases agree with TRBD2. Per the germline V gene, CDR1 is LNHDA and CDR2 is SQIVND (reference sequence). With V trimmed by 4 bases and J by 4 bases, 5 bases remained unmatched. The CDR3 has 15 amino acids. The CDR3 sequence: CASSRGTSTYNEQFF. In DNA form, the CDR3 reads TGTGCCAGTAGTAGAGGGACTAGCACTTACAATGAGCAGTTCTTC.

This chain uses TRBV5-1 with TRBJ2-1; 8 nucleotides align to TRBD2. V lost 6 bases, J lost 4 bases, and 6 bases stayed unmatched. Per germline, CDR1 SGHRS and CDR2 YFSETQ. This CDR3 contains 14 residues. This CDR3 reads CASTPGGGYNEQFF. CDR3 DNA sequence: TGCGCCAGCACACCCGGGGGGGGGTACAATGAGCAGTTCTTC.

The V and J genes are TRBV5-1 and TRBJ1-4; D is unresolved. The CDR3 has 14 residues. V was shortened by 4 bases and J by 8 bases, with 15 bases between the two germline ends. Per germline, CDR1 SGHRS and CDR2 YFSETQ. The CDR3 protein is CASSQDSSAEKLFF. CDR3 coding DNA: TGCGCCAGCAGCCAGGATTCTTCGGCGGAAAAACTGTTTTTT. The whole variable domain, filled in from reference TRBV5-1 and TRBJ1-4, reads KAGVTQTPRYLIKTRGQQVTLSCSPISGHRSVSWYQQTPGQGLQFLFEYFSETQRNKGNFPGRFSGRQFSNSRSEMNVSTLELGDSALYLCASSQDSSAEKLFFGSGTQLSVL.

For the CDR3, the DNA is TGCGCCAGCAGCCAAGACGGCAGGGCGGACTATGGCTACACCTTC. Translated, it gives CASSQDGRADYGYTF. The V gene is TRBV4-1, the J gene TRBJ1-2; tentatively, D is TRBD1 (5 bases). The germline V gene has CDR1 MGHRA and CDR2 YSYEKL. Trimming pared 0 bases from V and 3 bases from J, leaving 11 bases between. The CDR3 extends over 15 amino acids.

The chain carries TRBV30 and TRBJ2-3; D unclear. CDR1 and CDR2 (germline): GTSNPN, SVGIG (reference sequence). V lost 2 bases to trimming and J lost 0 bases, with 6 bases between them. The CDR3 is made up of 13 amino acids. The CDR3 loop is CAWSRDSTDTQYF. As DNA, the CDR3 is TGTGCCTGGAGTAGAGATAGCACAGATACGCAGTATTTT. Based on the CDR3 plus reference TRBV30 and TRBJ2-3, the full variable domain is SQTIHQWPATLVQPVGSPLSLECTVEGTSNPNLYWYRQAAGRGLQLLFYSVGIGQISSEVPQNLSASRPQDRQFILSSKKLLLSDSGFYLCAWSRDSTDTQYFGPGTRLTVL.

In its sample, this clone was seen once. V usage is TRBV18 and J usage is TRBJ2-7; D not certain. The CDR3 has 13 residues. In germline, CDR1 is KGHSH, CDR2 LQKENI. The V end was cut by 5 bases, the J end by 2 bases, with 10 bases between. As DNA, the CDR3 is TGTGCCAGCTCAATAACGGAGACCTACGAGCAGTACTTC. Translating it yields CASSITETYEQYF.

V usage is TRBV11-2 and J usage is TRBJ2-5; TRBD2 might be the D (6 bases). Germline lookup yields CDR1 SGHAT and CDR2 FQNNGV. Trimming removed 6 bases from V and 5 bases from J, with 13 bases in between. There are 13 residues in the CDR3. CDR3 in amino acids: CASRAGTGETQYF. The CDR3 DNA follows: TGTGCCAGCAGGGCCGGGACTGGTGAGACCCAGTACTTC. Full variable domain (missing parts from reference TRBV11-2 and TRBJ2-5): EAGVAQSPRYKIIEKRQSVAFWCNPISGHATLYWYQQILGQGPKLLIQFQNNGVVDDSQLPKDRFSAERLKGVDSTLKIQPAKLEDSAVYLCASRAGTGETQYFGPGTRLLVL.

This clone was recorded only once. The rearrangement links TRBV6-5 to TRBJ2-7; weak D call: TRBD2 (6 bases). Trimming took 10 bases from V and 2 from J, leaving 12 bases between them. This CDR3 spans 12 amino acids. The germline V gene has CDR1 MNHEY and CDR2 SVGAGI. Here the CDR3 reads CATSSDPYEQYF. The CDR3 bases are TGTGCCACCTCTAGCGACCCCTACGAGCAGTACTTC.